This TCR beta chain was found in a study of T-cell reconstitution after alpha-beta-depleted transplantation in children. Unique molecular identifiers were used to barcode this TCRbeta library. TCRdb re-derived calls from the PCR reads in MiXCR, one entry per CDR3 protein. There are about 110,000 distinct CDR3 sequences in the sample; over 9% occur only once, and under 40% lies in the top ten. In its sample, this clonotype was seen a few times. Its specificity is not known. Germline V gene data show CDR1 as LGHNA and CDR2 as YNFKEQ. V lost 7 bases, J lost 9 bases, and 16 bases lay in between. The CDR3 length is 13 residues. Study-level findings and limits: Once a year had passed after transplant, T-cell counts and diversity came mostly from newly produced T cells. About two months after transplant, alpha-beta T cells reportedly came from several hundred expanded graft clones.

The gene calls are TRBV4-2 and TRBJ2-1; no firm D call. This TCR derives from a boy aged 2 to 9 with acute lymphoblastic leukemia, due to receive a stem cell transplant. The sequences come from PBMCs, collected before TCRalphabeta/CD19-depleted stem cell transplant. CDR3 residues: CASTSDRSSEQFF. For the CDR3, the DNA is TGTGCCAGCACCTCGGACCGTTCCAGTGAGCAGTTCTTC.